The TCR beta chain under discussion was sequenced for a study of human T cells and chemical hapten exposure (dated by TCRdb to the early 2020s). Background for the entire study: Libraries were combined into a pool for sequencing, and differences in TCR yield between samples came mainly from small differences in library volumes within the pool. For every blood RNA sample, sequencing covered both the TCR alpha and TCR beta chains. Peripheral blood TCR repertoire changes were tracked in vivo in alopecia patients during primary and secondary sensitization to the hapten diphenylcyclopropenone (DPC). Study-level results and caveats: After repeated subsampling, the strength of the expansion versus patch-test correlation and the threshold at which it became significant changed. DPC sensitization did not change the number of TCRs with a frequency above 1 in 1000, and there was no evidence of changes in global repertoire structure.

The library was generated by RACE. Sequencing was carried out with a NextSeq 500. Library preparation attached unique molecular identifiers to individual cDNA molecules for quantitative, reproducible TCR counting. On the study's bioinformatics: A median of roughly 99,000 TCRs per sample was observed, with a range of roughly 23,224 to 700,000. The Decombinator software suite was used to annotate V, J and CDR3 in the TCR reads. To make PS versus PT1 abundance plots, every sample was subsampled to the same number of TCRs (28,000). Expanded TCRs were defined as absent before sensitization and observed at least eight times at the 2-week time point. TCRdb passed the public sequencing reads through fastp at Q25 and MiXCR, retaining productive beta sequences. Each entry merges the rows of one CDR3 protein and shows their most common DNA and genes. The V and J calls and clone size come from TCRdb's table, not from the authors' own analysis. This sample holds 35,000 to 50,000 distinct CDR3 sequences; 4.3% were observed only once. The leading ten clones occupy under 2% of the sample.

Measured from the cysteine to the phenylalanine, the CDR3 is 16 residues long. Only the CDR3 portion is preserved as DNA: 48 bases, with reading frame beginning at the first base. V is cut by 0 bases and J by 3 bases, and the space between the germline ends is 14 bases. The germline V gene yields SNHLY for CDR1 and FYNNEI for CDR2. This clonotype was recorded many times. It has no known antigen specificity. No base quality information exists; no much larger clone differs at one position. The time point label, as the study defines it: healthy volunteer bleed at 2 weeks. Unfractionated whole blood was collected in Tempus Blood RNA tubes, and total RNA was extracted from that blood. As TCR sequencing controls, roughly five healthy volunteers were used, with blood taken at day 0, 2 weeks and 6 weeks.

The material sequenced was whole blood. This receptor was taken from a female donor in good health. Some clones in this sample may be carry-over from other donors' samples. The V and J genes are TRBV2 and TRBJ1-1; tentative D gene TRBD1, with 6 bases matching. The DNA reads as follows: TGTGCCAGCAGTGAAGCGCGGGGGGCAGGAGACACTGAAGCTTTCTTT. It translates as CASSEARGAGDTEAFF.